This is a list of T cell receptor beta chains from one sample in a study of cytomegalovirus exposure and HLA in healthy donors. The data were produced by immunoSEQ multiplex PCR, yet TCRdb's version contains in-frame clones alone and is incomplete. Here the sample spans about 170,000 clones, about 75% being singletons. Sequences were obtained from PBMCs. The source is a female donor in good health and CMV-seronegative. Each CDR3 is given with its conserved first and last residue. The D gene is left open where the match is weak. Part of the rows lack a size; the others show once, few, many or a class for expanded clones.

>-|TRBV9|-|TRBJ2-1
CASSVDISSYNEQFF
TGTGCCAGCAGCGTAGATATCAGCTCCTACAATGAGCAGTTCTTC
>TRBD1|TRBV25-1|-|TRBJ1-4
CASDRGGKLFF
TGTGCCAGCGACAGGGGAGGAAAACTGTTTTTT
>-|TRBV7-9|-|TRBJ1-1
CASSLGQGRHTEAFF
TGTGCCAGCAGCTTAGGTCAGGGGCGACACACTGAAGCTTTCTTT
>-|TRBV5-1|-|TRBJ2-3
CASTRRSGSTDTQYF
TGCGCCAGCACCAGGCGAAGCGGGAGCACAGATACGCAGTATTTT
>-|TRBV5-1|-|TRBJ1-2
CASKETGSYGYTF
TGCGCCAGCAAAGAAACAGGGAGCTATGGCTACACCTTC
>TRBD2|TRBV7-3|-|TRBJ2-2
CASSSGTSAGTGELFF
TGTGCCAGCAGCTCCGGGACTAGCGCAGGCACCGGGGAGCTGTTTTTT
>TRBD1|TRBV25-1|-|TRBJ2-2
CASSEPGAGGTGELFF
TGTGCCAGCAGTGAACCTGGGGCAGGGGGTACCGGGGAGCTGTTTTTT
>-|TRBV6-1|-|TRBJ2-3
CASSEALRGTDTQYF
TGTGCCAGCAGTGAAGCGCTTCGAGGGACAGATACGCAGTATTTT
>-|TRBV14|-|TRBJ1-2
CASSQERVGGYTF
TGTGCCAGCAGCCAAGAGCGGGTGGGAGGCTACACCTTC
>TRBD1|TRBV10-3|once|TRBJ2-1
CAISESETGGGGLNEQFF
TGTGCCATCAGTGAGTCGGAGACAGGGGGCGGGGGATTGAATGAGCAGTTCTTC
>-|TRBV7-9|few|TRBJ1-1
CASSLGSSSEAFF
TGTGCCAGCAGCTTAGGGTCGTCGAGTGAAGCTTTCTTT
>TRBD2|TRBV25-1|once|TRBJ2-1
CASSGSGRGAFF
TGTGCCAGCAGTGGTAGCGGGAGGGGGGCGTTCTTC
>-|TRBV6-1|-|TRBJ1-1
CASRTRQLNTEAFF
TGTGCCAGCCGTACCAGACAGCTGAACACTGAAGCTTTCTTT
>TRBD1|TRBV27|-|TRBJ1-6
CARNRGQPFSPLHF
TGTGCCAGGAACCGGGGACAGCCCTTTTCACCCCTCCACTTT
>-|TRBV9|-|TRBJ2-7
CASSGRSSYEQYF
TGTGCCAGCAGCGGGCGGAGCTCCTACGAGCAGTACTTC
>-|TRBV15|-|TRBJ2-3
CATSRDGRGLISDTQYF
TGTGCCACCAGCAGGGACGGGAGGGGGCTAATTTCGGATACGCAGTATTTT
>TRBD1|TRBV19|few|TRBJ1-1
CASRDRGNTEAFF
TGTGCCAGTAGGGACAGGGGGAACACTGAAGCTTTCTTT
>TRBD1|TRBV5-1|few|TRBJ2-1
CASSPGGQGPDEQFF
TGCGCCAGCAGCCCGGGGGGACAGGGGCCGGATGAGCAGTTCTTC
>TRBD2|TRBV5-1|few|TRBJ2-1
CASSLAGGSSYNEQFF
TGCGCCAGCAGCTTGGCGGGCGGGAGCTCCTACAATGAGCAGTTCTTC
>-|TRBV5-1|-|TRBJ2-3
CASSDGHYTDTQYF
TGCGCCAGCAGCGACGGCCACTACACAGATACGCAGTATTTT
>-|TRBV5-6|-|TRBJ1-2
CASSFVITAPLGGYTF
TGTGCCAGCAGCTTTGTGATTACAGCACCATTGGGCGGCTACACCTTC
>TRBD1|TRBV18|-|TRBJ2-7
CASSLPDRSYEQYF
TGTGCCAGCTCACTGCCGGACAGGTCCTACGAGCAGTACTTC
>-|TRBV12-2|-|TRBJ2-7
CASRLARETSYEQYF
TGTGCAAGTCGCTTAGCGCGGGAGACCTCCTACGAGCAGTACTTC
>-|TRBV5-6|-|TRBJ1-3
CASSLEYSLSSGNTIYF
TGTGCCAGCAGCTTGGAGTACTCTCTGTCTTCTGGAAACACCATATATTTT
>-|TRBV27|-|TRBJ2-1
CASSFDWSSYNEQFF
TGTGCCAGCAGTTTCGACTGGAGCTCCTACAATGAGCAGTTCTTC
>TRBD2|TRBV9|-|TRBJ2-2
CASSVDPAGGLGTGELFF
TGTGCCAGCAGCGTAGATCCAGCGGGAGGATTGGGCACCGGGGAGCTGTTTTTT
>TRBD2|TRBV5-1|-|TRBJ2-2
CASSFLAGGGTGELFF
TGCGCCAGCAGCTTCCTAGCGGGAGGAGGCACCGGGGAGCTGTTTTTT
>TRBD1|TRBV5-1|-|TRBJ2-7
CASSLVYGTGGSEQYF
TGCGCCAGCAGCTTGGTGTATGGGACAGGGGGGAGCGAGCAGTACTTC
>-|TRBV5-1|-|TRBJ2-2
CASSQTVPNTGELFF
TGCGCCAGCAGCCAGACAGTTCCGAACACCGGGGAGCTGTTTTTT